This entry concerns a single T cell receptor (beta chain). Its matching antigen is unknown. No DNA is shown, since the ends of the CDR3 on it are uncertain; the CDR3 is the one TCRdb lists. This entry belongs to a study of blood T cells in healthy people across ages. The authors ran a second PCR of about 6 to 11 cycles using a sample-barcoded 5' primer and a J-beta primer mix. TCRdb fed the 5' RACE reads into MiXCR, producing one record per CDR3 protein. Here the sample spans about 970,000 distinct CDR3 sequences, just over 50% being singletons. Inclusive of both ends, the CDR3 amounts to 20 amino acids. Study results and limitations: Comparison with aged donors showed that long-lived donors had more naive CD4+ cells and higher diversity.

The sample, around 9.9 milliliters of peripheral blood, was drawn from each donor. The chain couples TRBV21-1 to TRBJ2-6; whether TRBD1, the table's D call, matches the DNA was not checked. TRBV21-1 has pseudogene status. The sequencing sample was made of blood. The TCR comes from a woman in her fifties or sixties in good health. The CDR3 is CASSKGCVRTVASGANVLTF.